Below, 7 T cell receptor beta chains from the same sample are listed, as sequenced in a study of neurological immune-mediated disorders. From the 5' RACE reads, TCRdb called clonotypes with MiXCR, one entry per CDR3 protein. The sample has approximately 82,000 distinct CDR3 sequences, about 13% seen once; the top ten hold around 4.5%. Stated time point: longitudinal time-point 2. The sequencing sample was made of PBMCs. The source is a female donor with HTLV-1-associated myelopathy (HAM/TSP).

This clonotype came up many times. The genes are TRBV24-1 and TRBJ2-7, with 11 bases that match TRBD1. V shed 5 bases and J 7 bases; nucleotides not matched to a gene: 9. Germline-derived CDR1 and CDR2 are KGHDR and SFDVKD. The CDR3 has 15 residues. CDR3 nucleotide sequence: TGTGCCACCAGTGTGGGGACAGGGGGTCCCCGGGAGCAGTACTTC. Residues: CATSVGTGGPREQYF.

This clonotype has a count of ten or more. V usage is TRBV12-3 or TRBV12-4 and J usage is TRBJ1-1, with D unclear. The V end was cut by 2 bases, the J end by 0 bases, with 10 bases between. The CDR3 sequence is 15 residues long. The CDR3 spells CASSLRRVLNTEAFF. The DNA for the CDR3 is TGTGCCAGCAGTTTACGCCGGGTCTTGAACACTGAAGCTTTCTTT.

With respect to this clonotype: A much larger clone lies one base from this, so it may be a read error. The chain uses TRBV2 and TRBJ2-7; TRBD1 might be the D (5 bases). V lost 6 bases and J lost 3, with 9 bases in between. Germline lookup yields CDR1 SNHLY and CDR2 FYNNEI. This CDR3 is 12 amino acids long. The CDR3 DNA sequence: TGTGCCAGCAGGATGACAGTCTACGAGCAGTACTTC. It codes for CASRMTVYEQYF.

This clonotype was found many times. The rearrangement uses TRBV28 and TRBJ2-2, with 11 bases aligning to TRBD2. The germline gives CDR1 MDHEN, CDR2 SYDVKM. V trimming: 3 bases; J trimming: 5 bases; junction bases outside the gene matches: 5. The CDR3 runs 16 residues. CDR3 sequence reads: CASSFSLAGGTGELFF. The CDR3 nucleotides are TGTGCCAGCAGTTTTAGCCTAGCGGGGGGAACCGGGGAGCTGTTTTTT. Together with reference TRBV28 and TRBJ2-2, the CDR3 gives the full variable domain: DVKVTQSSRYLVKRTGEKVFLECVQDMDHENMFWYRQDPGLGLRLIYFSYDVKMKEKGDIPEGYSVSREKKERFSLILESASTNQTSMYLCASSFSLAGGTGELFFGEGSRLTVL.

This clonotype was seen many times. This rearrangement joins TRBV5-1 to TRBJ2-4; D uncertain. CDR3 length equals 16 residues. V lost 0 bases and J 1 base, leaving 11 bases between the germline ends. Germline assignment: CDR1 SGHRS and CDR2 YFSETQ. CDR3 protein: CASSLGQQGAKNIQYF. CDR3 DNA sequence: TGCGCCAGCAGCTTGGGCCAGCAAGGCGCCAAAAACATTCAGTACTTC.

The sample holds many counts of this clonotype. The J gene is TRBJ2-7, the V gene TRBV12-3 or TRBV12-4; tentatively, D is TRBD2 (5 bases). The V end was cut by 3 bases, the J end by 2 bases, with 8 bases between. The CDR3 is 13 residues long. The CDR3 region has the DNA TGTGCCAGCAGTTTTGCGGGCGCCTACGAGCAGTACTTC. Its protein is CASSFAGAYEQYF.

This clonotype was counted ten times or more. The CDR3 region is CASSPREKDGYTF. The CDR3 DNA is TGTGCCAGCTCACCAAGGGAAAAGGATGGCTACACCTTC. The chain joins TRBV18 to TRBJ1-2, with D hard to call. The CDR3 consists of 13 residues. Germline V gene sequence: CDR1 KGHSH, CDR2 LQKENI. V was shortened by 2 bases and J by 6 bases, with 10 bases between the two germline ends.